What follows is one T cell receptor (beta chain) and its context. The data derive from a study of blood T cell repertoires in COVID-19. Per the germline V gene, CDR1 is GTSNPN and CDR2 is SVGIG (reference sequence). V was trimmed by 2 bases and J by 4 bases, leaving 14 bases between them. CDR3 length: 14 amino acids. Repertoires were generated with immunoSEQ multiplex PCR, while TCRdb's copy carries only in-frame clones and drops some. Of under 300,000 clones detected, 80% to 90% appear once; the ten largest clones hold 7.5% to 10%. The sample taken for sequencing was peripheral blood. The source of this sequence is a woman in her fifties or sixties who had recovered from COVID-19. The rearrangement uses TRBV30 and TRBJ1-1; D is ambiguous. CDR3 DNA: TGTGCCTGGAGTTATACAAATCGGGGCACTGAAGCTTTCTTT. It yields the protein CAWSYTNRGTEAFF.